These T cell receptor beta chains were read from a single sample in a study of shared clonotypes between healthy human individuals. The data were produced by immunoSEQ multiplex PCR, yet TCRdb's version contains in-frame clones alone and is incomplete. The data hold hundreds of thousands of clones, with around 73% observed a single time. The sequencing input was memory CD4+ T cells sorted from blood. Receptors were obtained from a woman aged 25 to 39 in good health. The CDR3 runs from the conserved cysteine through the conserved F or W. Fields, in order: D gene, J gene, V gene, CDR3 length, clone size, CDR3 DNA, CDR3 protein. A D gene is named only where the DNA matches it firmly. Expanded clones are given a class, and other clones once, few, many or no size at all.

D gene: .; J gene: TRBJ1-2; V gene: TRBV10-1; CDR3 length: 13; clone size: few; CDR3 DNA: TGCGCCAGCAGTGAGAGACGGAACTATGGCTACACCTTC; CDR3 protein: CASSERRNYGYTF
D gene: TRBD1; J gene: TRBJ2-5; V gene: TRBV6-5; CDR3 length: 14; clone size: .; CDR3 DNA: TGTGCCAGCAGCGCCGGGACAGGGCAAGGGACCCAGTACTTC; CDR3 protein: CASSAGTGQGTQYF
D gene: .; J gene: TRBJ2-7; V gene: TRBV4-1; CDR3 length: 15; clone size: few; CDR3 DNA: TGCGCCAGCAGCCAAGCTGCTGGGGGGTCGGGCGAGCAGTACTTC; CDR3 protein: CASSQAAGGSGEQYF
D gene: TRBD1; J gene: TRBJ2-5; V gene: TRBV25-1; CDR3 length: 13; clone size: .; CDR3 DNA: TGTGCCAGCAGGGGACAGGGGGTTGAGACCCAGTACTTC; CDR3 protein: CASRGQGVETQYF
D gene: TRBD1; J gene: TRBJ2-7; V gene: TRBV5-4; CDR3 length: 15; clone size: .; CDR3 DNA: TGTGCCAGCAGCTCATCGACAGGGGGGACCTACGAGCAGTACTTC; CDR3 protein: CASSSSTGGTYEQYF
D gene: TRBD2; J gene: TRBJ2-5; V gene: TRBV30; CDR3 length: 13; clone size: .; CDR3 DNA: TGTGCCTGGCTCGTAGCGGGAGCACGTAAACAGTACTTC; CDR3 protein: CAWLVAGARKQYF
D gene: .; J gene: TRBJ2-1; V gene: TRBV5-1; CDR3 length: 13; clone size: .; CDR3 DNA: TGCGCCAGCAGCTTGGAAGGGTGGGGTGAGCAGTTCTTC; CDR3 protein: CASSLEGWGEQFF
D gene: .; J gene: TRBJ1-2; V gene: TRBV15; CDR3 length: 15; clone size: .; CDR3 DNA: TGTGCCACCAGCGAGGGACGGGCCGATTCCTATGGCTACACCTTC; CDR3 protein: CATSEGRADSYGYTF
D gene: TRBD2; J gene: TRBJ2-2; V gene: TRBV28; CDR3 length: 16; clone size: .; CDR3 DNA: TGTGCCAGCAGTTCCTCGACTAGCTTGAACACCGGGGAGCTGTTTTTT; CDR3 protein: CASSSSTSLNTGELFF
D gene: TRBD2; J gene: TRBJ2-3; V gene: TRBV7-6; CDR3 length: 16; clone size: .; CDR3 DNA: TGTGCCAGCAGCTTGCAAGGGACTAGCGGGCCAGATACGCAGTATTTT; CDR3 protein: CASSLQGTSGPDTQYF
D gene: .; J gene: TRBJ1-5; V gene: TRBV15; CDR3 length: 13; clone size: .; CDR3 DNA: TGTGCCACCAGCACGGGGGTAGGACAGCCCCAGCATTTT; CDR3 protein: CATSTGVGQPQHF
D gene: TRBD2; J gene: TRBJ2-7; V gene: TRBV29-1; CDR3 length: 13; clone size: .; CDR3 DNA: TGCAGCGCAGATGGGTCGGGAGGCTACGAGCAGTACTTC; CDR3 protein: CSADGSGGYEQYF
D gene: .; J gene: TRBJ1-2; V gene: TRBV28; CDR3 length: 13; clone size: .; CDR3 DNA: TGTGCCAGCAGCCCCGGGACTGGATATGGCTACACCTTC; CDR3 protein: CASSPGTGYGYTF
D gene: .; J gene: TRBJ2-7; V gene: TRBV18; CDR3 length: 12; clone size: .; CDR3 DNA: TGTGCCAGCTCACCAGGGGGTAGCGAGCAGTACTTC; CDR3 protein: CASSPGGSEQYF
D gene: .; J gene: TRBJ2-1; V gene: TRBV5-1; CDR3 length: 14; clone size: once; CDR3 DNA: TGCGCCAGCAGCCTAAGCAGCTCCTACAATGAGCAGTTCTTC; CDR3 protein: CASSLSSSYNEQFF
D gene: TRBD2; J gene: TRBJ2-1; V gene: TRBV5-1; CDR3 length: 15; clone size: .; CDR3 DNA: TGCGCCAGCAGCTTGGTTAGCGGGGCGAACAATGAGCAGTTCTTC; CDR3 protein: CASSLVSGANNEQFF
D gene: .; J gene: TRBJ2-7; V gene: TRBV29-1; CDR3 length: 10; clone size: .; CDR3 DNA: TGCAGCGTTGGAGGTTACGAGCAGTACTTC; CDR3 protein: CSVGGYEQYF
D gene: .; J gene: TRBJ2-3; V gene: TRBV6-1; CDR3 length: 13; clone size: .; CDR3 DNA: TGTGCCAGCAGTGGGGTCGGGCTTCATACGCAGTATTTT; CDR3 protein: CASSGVGLHTQYF
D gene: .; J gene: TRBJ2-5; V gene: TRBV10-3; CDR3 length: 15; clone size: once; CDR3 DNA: TGTGCCATCAGTGAAGGTGGTGCTGAGTCGGAGACCCAGTACTTC; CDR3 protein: CAISEGGAESETQYF
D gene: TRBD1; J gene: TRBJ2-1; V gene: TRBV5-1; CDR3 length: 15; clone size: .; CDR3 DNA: TGCGCCAGCAGCTTGGGGAACCCGGGACAGGGAGAACAGTTCTTC; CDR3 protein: CASSLGNPGQGEQFF
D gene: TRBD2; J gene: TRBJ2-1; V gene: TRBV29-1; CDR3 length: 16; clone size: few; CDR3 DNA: TGCAGCGTCAACCCCGCCCTAGCGGGGTCATACAATGAGCAGTTCTTC; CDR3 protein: CSVNPALAGSYNEQFF
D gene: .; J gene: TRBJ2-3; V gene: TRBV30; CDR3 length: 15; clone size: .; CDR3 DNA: TGTGCCTGGAGTGGGGCGGGAACTAGCACAGATACGCAGTATTTT; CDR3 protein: CAWSGAGTSTDTQYF
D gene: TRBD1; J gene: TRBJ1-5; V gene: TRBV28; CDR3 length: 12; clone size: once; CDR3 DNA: TGTGCTAGCGGACAGGGGGAGTGGCCCCAGCATTTT; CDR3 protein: CASGQGEWPQHF
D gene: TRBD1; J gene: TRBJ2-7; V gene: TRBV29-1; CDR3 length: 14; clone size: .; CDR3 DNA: TGCAGCGTTGTCCCGGGACAGGGGAAATACGAGCAGTACTTC; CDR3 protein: CSVVPGQGKYEQYF
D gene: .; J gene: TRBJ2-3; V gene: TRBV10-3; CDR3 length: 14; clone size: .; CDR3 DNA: TGTGCCATCAGTGAGGGCAGGCCCTCAGATACGCAGTATTTT; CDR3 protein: CAISEGRPSDTQYF
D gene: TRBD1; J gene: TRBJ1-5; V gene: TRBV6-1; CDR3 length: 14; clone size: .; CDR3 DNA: TGTGCCAGCAGTGACTCACAGGGGATTCAGCCCCAGCATTTT; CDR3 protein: CASSDSQGIQPQHF